This TCR beta chain was found in a study of T cells in Graves' hyperthyroidism and ophthalmopathy. The TCR beta CDR3 regions underwent amplification using RNA transcripts as the source. Carried out on the TCR CDR3, a first-round RT-PCR used the HTBI primer set. TCRdb re-analysed the multiplex PCR reads in MiXCR, keeping a single row per CDR3 protein. The data contain about 540,000 distinct CDR3 sequences, around 42% of them seen just once; the ten biggest clones take up 8.2%. Findings and caveats of the study: Among thyroid clonotypes expanded above 0.001, most also appeared in blood.

CDR3 length: 15 amino acids. The V end was cut by 1 base, the J end by 4 bases, with 14 bases between. CDR1 and CDR2 from the germline V gene are SGHTA and FQGNSA. Regarding this clonotype: The antigen is not known.

Sequencing used peripheral blood or thyroid tissue (not recorded which). The sequence was collected from a woman aged 18-29 years with Graves' hyperthyroidism. The genes are TRBV7-2 and TRBJ2-7, with D uncertain. Here the CDR3 reads CASSLEPAGAYEQYF. The CDR3 DNA is TGTGCCAGCAGCTTAGAGCCGGCAGGCGCTTACGAGCAGTACTTC.